What follows are 23 T cell receptor beta chains derived from one specimen sequenced in a study of blood T cells in healthy people across ages. A second PCR of 7 to 11 cycles used a sample-barcoded 5' primer and a J-beta primer mix. TCRdb reprocessed the 5' RACE reads with MiXCR, giving one entry per CDR3 protein. The sample includes around 1.1 million distinct CDR3 sequences, roughly two fifths of them seen just once. Material: blood. These receptors were obtained from a man younger than 35 in good health.

Of note for this clonotype: The germline gene is not matched at one end of the junction; a read error may be the cause. The chain joins TRBV11-2 to TRBJ2-7, with unresolved D. The CDR3 has 11 residues. Per germline, CDR1 SGHAT and CDR2 FQNNGV. The CDR3 spells CASGFGSEQYF. CDR3 bases: TGTGCCAGCGGCTTCGGGTCCGAGCAGTACTTC.

In its sample, this clonotype was seen a few times. The V and J genes are TRBV7-2 and TRBJ2-1; D might be TRBD1 or TRBD2, each matching 5 bases. The CDR3 covers 16 residues. V was trimmed by 5 bases and J by 2 bases, leaving 16 bases between them. CDR1 SGHTA and CDR2 FQGNSA come from the germline V gene. The CDR3 DNA sequence: TGTGCCAGCAGCCAACCTCGGGGCATCACCTACAATGAGCAGTTCTTC. This gives the protein CASSQPRGITYNEQFF. The full variable domain, with the rest looked up from reference TRBV7-2 and TRBJ2-1, is GAGVSQSPSNKVTEKGKDVELRCDPISGHTALYWYRQSLGQGLEFLIYFQGNSAPDKSGLPSDRFSAERTGGSVSTLTIQRTQQEDSAVYLCASSQPRGITYNEQFFGPGTRLTVL.

V usage is TRBV10-3 and J usage is TRBJ1-1; the D is unclear. This CDR3 is 13 amino acids long. Germline loops: CDR1 ENHRY, CDR2 SYGVKD. V lost 7 bases and J lost 1, with 10 bases in between. This CDR3 reads CAITGMQNTEAFF. The DNA for the CDR3 is TGTGCCATCACTGGGATGCAGAACACTGAAGCTTTCTTT.

This clonotype showed up many times. This sequence joins TRBV20-1 and TRBJ2-1; D is uncertain. V lost 4 bases and J lost 4, with 8 bases in between. From germline, CDR1 is DFQATT and CDR2 SNEGSKA (reference sequence). The CDR3 has 12 amino acids. The CDR3 spells CSAILLYNEQFF. The CDR3 nucleotides read TGCAGTGCTATCCTTCTATACAATGAGCAGTTCTTC.

The chain couples TRBV7-3 to TRBJ2-5; TRBD2 matches at 9 bases. V lost 3 bases to trimming and J lost 3 bases; unmatched junction nucleotides: 5. The CDR3 is 15 amino acids. CDR1 is SGHTA, CDR2 FQGTGA, per germline. The CDR3 DNA is TGTGCCAGCAGCTTGGCGGGGGGGAACAAAGAGACCCAGTACTTC. It translates to CASSLAGGNKETQYF.

The CDR3 is CASSLAVGGQAYEQYF. The DNA of the CDR3 is TGTGCCAGCAGCTTAGCTGTGGGAGGGCAAGCCTACGAGCAGTACTTC. The chain recombines TRBV7-9 with TRBJ2-7; TRBD2 matches 7 bases. V lost 0 bases to trimming and J lost 2 bases; unmatched junction nucleotides: 7. Germline V lookup: CDR1 SEHNR, CDR2 FQNEAQ (reference sequence). The CDR3 runs to 16 residues.

V gene TRBV12-3 or TRBV12-4 combines with J gene TRBJ2-3; 8 nucleotides line up with TRBD2. The CDR3 sequence is 14 residues long. After removal of 2 bases from V and 6 bases from J, the junction contained 4 bases not matched to a gene. This chain's CDR3 is CASSLRAGADTQYF. As DNA, the CDR3 is TGTGCCAGCAGTTTAAGAGCGGGGGCGGATACGCAGTATTTT.

This chain joins TRBV29-1 and TRBJ1-2; D not resolved. CDR1 SQVTM and CDR2 ANQGSEA come from the germline V gene. This CDR3 spans 11 amino acids. V was cut by 0 bases and J by 7 bases, with 6 bases left in between. The CDR3 sequence: CSVEDSAGYTF. Written as DNA, the CDR3 is TGCAGCGTTGAAGATAGTGCTGGCTACACCTTC. Drawing the rest from reference TRBV29-1 and TRBJ1-2, the complete variable domain is SAVISQKPSRDICQRGTSLTIQCQVDSQVTMMFWYRQQPGQSLTLIATANQGSEATYESGFVIDKFPISRPNLTFSTLTVSNMSPEDSSIYLCSVEDSAGYTFGSGTRLTVV.

In this sample, this clonotype turned up a few times. The V call is TRBV29-1, the J call TRBJ1-1; TRBD1 matches 7 bases. With 4 bases clipped from V and 4 bases from J, the junction kept 9 bases outside the gene matches. The CDR3 spans 14 residues. Germline assignment: CDR1 SQVTM and CDR2 ANQGSEA. Written as DNA, the CDR3 is TGCAGCGTTGGGGTAACAGGGGATTTCACTGAAGCTTTCTTT. Translated: CSVGVTGDFTEAFF.

Only a few counts were recorded for this clonotype. The chain couples TRBV14 to TRBJ2-5; no clear D gene. V dropped 0 bases and J dropped 1 base, with 15 bases sitting between them. This CDR3 has 17 amino acids. Germline V gives CDR1 SGHDN, CDR2 FVKESK. This chain's CDR3 is CASSQDSGRALQETQYF. CDR3 nucleotide sequence: TGTGCCAGCAGCCAAGATTCCGGTCGGGCGCTCCAAGAGACCCAGTACTTC.

In this sample, this clonotype turned up a few times. The rearrangement links TRBV2 to TRBJ1-1, with TRBD1 matching over 10 bases. The CDR3 contains 14 residues. The germline CDR1 and CDR2 sequences are SNHLY and FYNNEI. The J segment lost 4 bases and the V segment lost 4 bases, leaving 3 bases of the junction unmatched. CDR3: CASSGGQGFTEAFF. Written as DNA, the CDR3 is TGTGCCAGCAGTGGGGGACAGGGGTTCACTGAAGCTTTCTTT.

The chain employs TRBV11-2 and TRBJ2-3, with TRBD2 matching over 10 bases. J was trimmed by 4 bases and V by 1 base; bases with no gene match: 5. Germline lookup yields CDR1 SGHAT and CDR2 FQNNGV. The CDR3 totals 16 residues. The CDR3: CASSLVPSGGSDTQYF. CDR3 nucleotide sequence: TGTGCCAGCAGCTTAGTACCTAGCGGGGGATCAGATACGCAGTATTTT.

The rearrangement links TRBV20-1 to TRBJ2-1; TRBD2 agrees at 7 bases. The junction had 5 bases not matched to a gene; V was cut back by 0 bases and J by 0 bases. Germline lookup yields CDR1 DFQATT and CDR2 SNEGSKA (reference sequence). This CDR3 contains 16 residues. The CDR3 region has the DNA TGCAGTGCTAGAGACGCGGGGGAGAGCTCCTACAATGAGCAGTTCTTC. Its protein is CSARDAGESSYNEQFF.

A few counts support this clonotype. The V gene is TRBV7-9, the J gene TRBJ1-2, with TRBD1 as a possible D gene (6 bases). The CDR3 extends over 13 amino acids. The germline V gene has CDR1 SEHNR and CDR2 FQNEAQ (reference sequence). The V and J ends lost 5 bases and 7 bases respectively, with 14 bases between them. CDR3 nucleotides: TGTGCCAGCAGCCTGACCCCAGGGGTTGGCTACACCTTC. Translation gives CASSLTPGVGYTF.

The chain is built from TRBV6-4 and TRBJ2-3, with 9 bases aligning to TRBD2. Trimming at V came to 3 bases and at J to 5 bases, leaving 21 bases not matched to a gene. This CDR3 has 20 amino acids. The germline V gene has CDR1 MRHNA and CDR2 SNTAGT. CDR3 protein: CASSDHFRTGASGAGDTQYF. Here the CDR3 DNA reads TGTGCCAGCAGTGATCACTTTCGAACCGGGGCTAGCGGGGCCGGAGATACGCAGTATTTT.

Details on this clonotype: A read error may account for a junction end that differs from germline. The rearrangement links TRBV11-2 to TRBJ2-1, with 13 bases identical to TRBD2. CDR3 length: 15 amino acids. From germline, CDR1 is SGHAT and CDR2 FQNNGV. CDR3 coding DNA: TGTGCCTGCAGCTTCGGGACTAGCGGGGTAGGTGAGCAGTTCTTC. Translated, it gives CACSFGTSGVGEQFF.

V gene TRBV4-1 combines with J gene TRBJ2-1; D remains ambiguous. V was pared by 3 bases and J by 5 bases, with 11 bases between. The germline V gene encodes CDR1 MGHRA and CDR2 YSYEKL. This CDR3 comprises 14 residues. CDR3 coding DNA: TGCGCCAGCAGCCACGTGACTCCTAACAATGAGCAGTTCTTC. Protein sequence: CASSHVTPNNEQFF.

The V gene is TRBV2, the J gene TRBJ1-5; no reliable D call. Germline CDR1 reads SNHLY; CDR2 reads FYNNEI. Trimming cost V 7 bases and J 0 bases, with 7 bases left between them. The CDR3 is 13 amino acids. The CDR3 DNA follows: TGTGCCAGCAACCAGGATAGCAATCAGCCCCAGCATTTT. Amino acid sequence: CASNQDSNQPQHF.

A few counts support this clonotype. The CDR3 region is CAWSHRGYGYTF. CDR3 sequence (DNA): TGTGCCTGGAGTCACAGGGGCTATGGCTACACCTTC. This chain links TRBV30 with TRBJ1-2, with TRBD1 matching over 7 bases. V shed 2 bases and J 4 bases; nucleotides not matched to a gene: 1. The CDR3 is 12 residues long. CDR1 is GTSNPN and CDR2 is SVGIG in the germline V gene (reference sequence). The full variable domain, its missing parts supplied by reference TRBV30 and TRBJ1-2, is SQTIHQWPATLVQPVGSPLSLECTVEGTSNPNLYWYRQAAGRGLQLLFYSVGIGQISSEVPQNLSASRPQDRQFILSSKKLLLSDSGFYLCAWSHRGYGYTFGSGTRLTVV.

About this clonotype: Being one base from a much bigger clone, this may be a read error. V gene TRBV6-6 combines with J gene TRBJ2-3; TRBD1 aligns across 9 bases. The CDR3 runs to 13 residues. Germline V lookup: CDR1 MNHNY, CDR2 SVGAGI (reference sequence). The CDR3 spells CASTGQGRDAQYF. The CDR3 nucleotides are TGTGCCAGCACCGGACAGGGGAGAGATGCGCAGTATTTT.

The rearrangement joins TRBV18 to TRBJ1-2; D ambiguous. The CDR3 loop spans 13 amino acids. Germline assignment: CDR1 KGHSH and CDR2 LQKENI. Trimming removed 3 bases at V and 2 bases at J, with 7 bases between. CDR3 amino acids: CASSPGVNYGYTF. The CDR3 bases are TGTGCCAGCTCACCTGGGGTAAACTATGGCTACACCTTC.

To note about this clonotype: A single base separates this from a much larger clone, so it may be a read error. The chain's CDR3 is CASSWTGFGYDYCYTF. As DNA, the CDR3 is TGTGCCAGCAGTTGGACAGGGTTTGGGTATGACTATTGCTACACCTTC. The chain has TRBV12-3 or TRBV12-4 and TRBJ1-2; TRBD1 matches at 8 bases. This CDR3 is built from 16 residues.

This clonotype has just a few counts. V and J are TRBV20-1 and TRBJ2-1, with 8 bases fitting TRBD1. The CDR3 has 13 residues. Unmatched junction bases numbered 6, after V lost 6 bases and J lost 5 bases. Germline CDR1 reads DFQATT; CDR2 reads SNEGSKA (reference sequence). CDR3 nucleotide sequence: TGCAGTGCCTGGGACAGGTCTAACAATGAGCAGTTCTTC. Protein: CSAWDRSNNEQFF.